One and the same sample provided the 8 T cell receptor beta chains below, sequenced in a study of T-cell reconstitution after alpha-beta-depleted transplantation in children. Unique molecular identifiers tagged the TCRbeta library. TCRdb analysed the PCR reads with MiXCR anew, one entry per CDR3 protein. There are over 400,000 distinct CDR3 sequences in the sample; around two fifths occur only once, and 27% lies in the top ten. Sequenced here: PBMCs, sampled before TCRalphabeta/CD19-depleted stem cell transplant. The receptor source for this set is a girl aged 2 to 9 with aplastic anemia, due to receive a stem cell transplant.

This clonotype showed up many times. J is TRBJ2-7 and V is TRBV27; 9 bases line up with TRBD2. V trimming: 8 bases; J trimming: 5 bases; junction bases outside the gene matches: 7. The CDR3 has 13 amino acids. CDR1 is MNHEY, CDR2 SMNVEV, per germline (reference sequence). In DNA form, the CDR3 reads TGTGCCAGCTGCGGGAGGGCCCCCAACGAGCAGTACTTC. Translated: CASCGRAPNEQYF.

The gene calls are TRBV4-1 and TRBJ2-4; 12 bases match TRBD2. Germline V CDR1 and CDR2: MGHRA, YSYEKL. Unmatched junction bases numbered 6, after V lost 0 bases and J lost 0 bases. CDR3 length: 19 amino acids. The CDR3 DNA reads TGCGCCAGCAGCCAAGAGGCCACGGGACTAGCGGGAGCCAAAAACATTCAGTACTTC. This gives the protein CASSQEATGLAGAKNIQYF.

The genes are TRBV20-1 and TRBJ1-2, with D perhaps matching TRBD1 (5 bases). Trimming took 2 bases from V and 3 from J, leaving 7 bases between them. Germline assignment: CDR1 DFQATT and CDR2 SNEGSKA (reference sequence). The CDR3 sequence is 12 residues long. The CDR3 bases are TGCAGTGCTAGAAGAGGGGACTATGGCTACACCTTC. Amino acid sequence: CSARRGDYGYTF.

This clonotype was seen ten or more times. The genes are TRBV29-1 and TRBJ2-2; D gene ambiguous. Trimming took 5 bases from V and 0 from J, leaving 10 bases between them. Germline CDR1 reads SQVTM; CDR2 reads ANQGSEA. The CDR3 runs 14 residues. The CDR3 DNA reads as TGCAGCGTTCAGAATGACGCGAACACCGGGGAGCTGTTTTTT. Its protein is CSVQNDANTGELFF.

The chain links TRBV20-1 to TRBJ2-5; TRBD1 agrees at 8 bases. CDR3 length: 14 amino acids. V dropped 5 bases and J dropped 1; count of bases not matched to a gene: 6. Germline-derived CDR1 and CDR2 are DFQATT and SNEGSKA (reference sequence). Here the CDR3 reads CSAQPDRGQETQYF. The DNA of the CDR3 is TGCAGTGCTCAACCCGACAGGGGCCAAGAGACCCAGTACTTC.

This clonotype appeared many times. The CDR3 loop reads CASSLDINGFGDEQYF. As DNA, the CDR3 is TGTGCCAGCAGCTTGGACATCAATGGGTTTGGGGACGAGCAGTACTTC. The chain recombines TRBV5-5 with TRBJ2-7; no clear D gene. Germline V gene data show CDR1 as SGHKS and CDR2 as YYEKEE (reference sequence). The length of the CDR3 is 16 residues. The V and J ends lost 0 bases and 5 bases respectively, with 18 bases between them.

Comments on this clonotype: This may be a read error: a much more frequent sequence differs by one nucleotide. The V gene is TRBV9, the J gene TRBJ2-1, with 8 bases fitting TRBD1. Germline-derived CDR1 and CDR2 are SGDLS and YYNGEE. There are 17 residues in the CDR3. In DNA, the CDR3 is TGTGCCAGCAGCGTAGCCTTCGGACAGGGTGATTACAATGACCAGTTCTTC. Protein product: CASSVAFGQGDYNDQFF.

The CDR3 region has the DNA TGCGCCAGCAGTGAGAAGTATACCTACAATGAGCAGTTCTTC. This gives the protein CASSEKYTYNEQFF. The J gene is TRBJ2-1, the V gene TRBV10-2, with D unresolved. Looked up from germline, CDR1 is WSHSY and CDR2 is SAAADI. Trimming stripped 2 bases from V and 2 bases from J, with 7 bases between. This CDR3 has 14 residues.